The rows below give T cell receptor beta chains drawn from one sample of a study of PD-L1 blockade in urothelial cancer. Sequencing used immunoSEQ multiplex PCR; TCRdb keeps in-frame clones, though not all of them. The data show fewer than 75,000 clones, 80% to 90% seen once. The sample here was PBMCs, taken around atezolizumab (anti-PD-L1) treatment. These receptors originate from a man aged 70-80 years with urothelial cancer. Each CDR3 is given with its conserved first and last residue. The order of the fields is clone size, J gene, V gene, D gene, CDR3 DNA, CDR3 protein. A D gene is named only where the DNA matches it firmly. For some rows the clone size is stated as once, few or many, or as a class when expanded; others skip it.

abundance: .; j_gene: TRBJ2-3; v_gene: TRBV10-3; d_gene: .; CDR3nt: TGTGCCGTGGACATCGGAGATACGCAGTATTTT; CDR3aa: CAVDIGDTQYF
abundance: .; j_gene: TRBJ1-4; v_gene: TRBV6-5; d_gene: TRBD1; CDR3nt: TGTGCCAGCAGCATCGACAGGGTGGCTGAAAAACTGTTTTTT; CDR3aa: CASSIDRVAEKLFF
abundance: .; j_gene: TRBJ2-7; v_gene: TRBV27; d_gene: TRBD2; CDR3nt: TGTGCCAGCAGTTTCCTAGCGGGAGGCCACGAGCAGTACTTC; CDR3aa: CASSFLAGGHEQYF
abundance: .; j_gene: TRBJ2-5; v_gene: TRBV18; d_gene: TRBD2; CDR3nt: TGTGCCAGCTCATTGATAGCGGGAGTGGAAGAGACCCAGTACTTC; CDR3aa: CASSLIAGVEETQYF
abundance: .; j_gene: TRBJ2-1; v_gene: TRBV27; d_gene: .; CDR3nt: TGTGCCAGCAGTTTCCTGGCTAGAGGGCGTTACAATGAGCAGTTCTTC; CDR3aa: CASSFLARGRYNEQFF
abundance: .; j_gene: TRBJ2-5; v_gene: TRBV7-8; d_gene: TRBD2; CDR3nt: TGTGCCAGCAGCAATGGGGGGGACTTTGATGCGGAGACCCAGTACTTC; CDR3aa: CASSNGGDFDAETQYF
abundance: .; j_gene: TRBJ1-5; v_gene: TRBV5-6; d_gene: .; CDR3nt: TGTGCCAGCAGCGAAGGTATCGGAGGGCCCCAGCATTTT; CDR3aa: CASSEGIGGPQHF
abundance: .; j_gene: TRBJ2-3; v_gene: TRBV4-2; d_gene: .; CDR3nt: TGTGCCAGCAGCGAAACCCCAGGGGGCACAGATACGCAGTATTTT; CDR3aa: CASSETPGGTDTQYF
abundance: .; j_gene: TRBJ2-7; v_gene: TRBV6-1; d_gene: .; CDR3nt: TGTGCCAGCAGTTTATCAGGGTGGGAGCAGTACTTC; CDR3aa: CASSLSGWEQYF
abundance: few; j_gene: TRBJ2-1; v_gene: TRBV18; d_gene: .; CDR3nt: TGTGCCAGCTCCCACCTCACGAACCAGGGTTCACGAAATGAGCAGTTCTTC; CDR3aa: CASSHLTNQGSRNEQFF
abundance: .; j_gene: TRBJ2-2; v_gene: TRBV18; d_gene: TRBD2; CDR3nt: TGTGCCAGCTCACCACCGGGACTAGCTGACACCGGGGAGCTGTTTTTT; CDR3aa: CASSPPGLADTGELFF
abundance: .; j_gene: TRBJ2-3; v_gene: TRBV20-1; d_gene: .; CDR3nt: TGCAGTGCTAGGCGGGGAGATACGCAGTATTTT; CDR3aa: CSARRGDTQYF
abundance: .; j_gene: TRBJ2-1; v_gene: TRBV29-1; d_gene: .; CDR3nt: TGCAGCGTTCTCCATGGGACTGTCAATGAGCAGTTCTTC; CDR3aa: CSVLHGTVNEQFF
abundance: .; j_gene: TRBJ1-5; v_gene: TRBV18; d_gene: .; CDR3nt: TGTGCCAGCTCAACGGACGGGATCAATCAGCCCCAGCATTTT; CDR3aa: CASSTDGINQPQHF
abundance: .; j_gene: TRBJ2-5; v_gene: TRBV4-1; d_gene: .; CDR3nt: TGCGCCAGCAGCCAAGGGACTACCGGCGGCCAAGAGACCCAGTACTTC; CDR3aa: CASSQGTTGGQETQYF
abundance: .; j_gene: TRBJ2-1; v_gene: TRBV15; d_gene: TRBD2; CDR3nt: TGTGCCACCAGCAGATCCCAACTAGCGGGAGGATACTACAATGAGCAGTTCTTC; CDR3aa: CATSRSQLAGGYYNEQFF
abundance: .; j_gene: TRBJ2-1; v_gene: TRBV2; d_gene: TRBD1; CDR3nt: TGTGCCAGCCGGGACAGTAGGAGCGGTGGGCAGTTCTTC; CDR3aa: CASRDSRSGGQFF
abundance: few; j_gene: TRBJ2-2; v_gene: TRBV19; d_gene: TRBD2; CDR3nt: TGTGCCAGTAGTGCCGGGACTAGCGGGAGTCGGGTCGGGGAGCTGTTTTTT; CDR3aa: CASSAGTSGSRVGELFF
abundance: .; j_gene: TRBJ2-3; v_gene: TRBV29-1; d_gene: .; CDR3nt: TGCAGCGTGGGAGACGGTGGGGATACGCAGTATTTT; CDR3aa: CSVGDGGDTQYF
abundance: .; j_gene: TRBJ2-1; v_gene: TRBV4-2; d_gene: .; CDR3nt: TGTGCCAGCAGCCCCCTTAGCTCCTACAATGAGCAGTTCTTC; CDR3aa: CASSPLSSYNEQFF
abundance: .; j_gene: TRBJ2-3; v_gene: TRBV6-1; d_gene: TRBD1; CDR3nt: TGTGCCAGCAGTGCGGGGACAGGATCTTTGGCAGATACGCAGTATTTT; CDR3aa: CASSAGTGSLADTQYF
abundance: few; j_gene: TRBJ2-2; v_gene: TRBV30; d_gene: TRBD1; CDR3nt: TGTGCTTTGACAGGGGGGACGGCCGGGGAGCTGTTTTTT; CDR3aa: CALTGGTAGELFF
abundance: few; j_gene: TRBJ1-5; v_gene: TRBV19; d_gene: .; CDR3nt: TGTGCCAGTAGTAAAGGACGCACGGGAAGCAATCAGCCCCAGCATTTT; CDR3aa: CASSKGRTGSNQPQHF
abundance: .; j_gene: TRBJ1-4; v_gene: TRBV28; d_gene: .; CDR3nt: TGTGCCAGCACGCAGGCCGGGAAGGACAGTGAAAAACTGTTTTTT; CDR3aa: CASTQAGKDSEKLFF
abundance: .; j_gene: TRBJ1-1; v_gene: TRBV27; d_gene: .; CDR3nt: TGTGCCAGCACGTCTCCCAGAATGAACACTGAAGCTTTCTTT; CDR3aa: CASTSPRMNTEAFF
abundance: .; j_gene: TRBJ2-5; v_gene: TRBV28; d_gene: .; CDR3nt: TGTGCCAGCAGTTCACCGCCCAGGGTAGGGGAGACCCAGTACTTC; CDR3aa: CASSSPPRVGETQYF
abundance: .; j_gene: TRBJ2-3; v_gene: TRBV5-1; d_gene: .; CDR3nt: TGCGCCAGCAGCTTGTACACAGATACGCAGTATTTT; CDR3aa: CASSLYTDTQYF
abundance: .; j_gene: TRBJ2-7; v_gene: TRBV28; d_gene: .; CDR3nt: TGTGCCAGCAGCCCGCAGGGCATCTACGAGCAGTACTTC; CDR3aa: CASSPQGIYEQYF
abundance: .; j_gene: TRBJ2-5; v_gene: TRBV5-1; d_gene: TRBD1; CDR3nt: TGCGCCAGCAGCTTGGAAGGGACAGGGGCTGAGACCCAGTACTTC; CDR3aa: CASSLEGTGAETQYF
abundance: .; j_gene: TRBJ2-7; v_gene: TRBV18; d_gene: .; CDR3nt: TGTGCCAGCTCACCACCGAGCTCCTACGAGCAGTACTTC; CDR3aa: CASSPPSSYEQYF
abundance: .; j_gene: TRBJ2-7; v_gene: TRBV18; d_gene: TRBD2; CDR3nt: TGTGCCAGCTCACCGACTAGCGGGGGCTCCTACGAGCAGTACTTC; CDR3aa: CASSPTSGGSYEQYF
abundance: .; j_gene: TRBJ2-7; v_gene: TRBV29-1; d_gene: .; CDR3nt: TGCAGCGCTCAGCGGAGCCCACTCTCCTACGAGCAGTACTTC; CDR3aa: CSAQRSPLSYEQYF
abundance: .; j_gene: TRBJ2-3; v_gene: TRBV6-6; d_gene: .; CDR3nt: TGTGCCAGCAGTTACTCGAAGCGGAACACAGATACGCAGTATTTT; CDR3aa: CASSYSKRNTDTQYF
abundance: .; j_gene: TRBJ2-7; v_gene: TRBV2; d_gene: .; CDR3nt: TGTGCCAGCATCGAGGGGGACTCCTACGAGCAGTACTTC; CDR3aa: CASIEGDSYEQYF
abundance: .; j_gene: TRBJ1-5; v_gene: TRBV7-2; d_gene: .; CDR3nt: TGTGCCAGCAGCTTCCTCCTTTTTCAGCCCCAGCATTTT; CDR3aa: CASSFLLFQPQHF
abundance: .; j_gene: TRBJ2-7; v_gene: TRBV7-8; d_gene: TRBD1; CDR3nt: TGTGCCAGCAGCTTACGGGTGGCAGGGGGCTTCTACGAGCAGTACTTC; CDR3aa: CASSLRVAGGFYEQYF
abundance: .; j_gene: TRBJ2-2; v_gene: TRBV5-8; d_gene: TRBD2; CDR3nt: TGTGCCAGCAGCTTGGGGACTAGCGGACGGGGCGGGGAGCTGTTTTTT; CDR3aa: CASSLGTSGRGGELFF
abundance: .; j_gene: TRBJ2-1; v_gene: TRBV5-4; d_gene: TRBD1; CDR3nt: TGTGCCAGCAGCTCGCTACAACAGGGGTCCAATGAGCAGTTCTTC; CDR3aa: CASSSLQQGSNEQFF
abundance: .; j_gene: TRBJ2-5; v_gene: TRBV29-1; d_gene: .; CDR3nt: TGCAGCGTTGGGCTCCCGGGGTCAGAGACCCAGTACTTC; CDR3aa: CSVGLPGSETQYF
abundance: .; j_gene: TRBJ2-5; v_gene: TRBV7-9; d_gene: TRBD2; CDR3nt: TGTGCCGGGGAAGCGGGAGGCCGCGAGACCCAGTACTTC; CDR3aa: CAGEAGGRETQYF